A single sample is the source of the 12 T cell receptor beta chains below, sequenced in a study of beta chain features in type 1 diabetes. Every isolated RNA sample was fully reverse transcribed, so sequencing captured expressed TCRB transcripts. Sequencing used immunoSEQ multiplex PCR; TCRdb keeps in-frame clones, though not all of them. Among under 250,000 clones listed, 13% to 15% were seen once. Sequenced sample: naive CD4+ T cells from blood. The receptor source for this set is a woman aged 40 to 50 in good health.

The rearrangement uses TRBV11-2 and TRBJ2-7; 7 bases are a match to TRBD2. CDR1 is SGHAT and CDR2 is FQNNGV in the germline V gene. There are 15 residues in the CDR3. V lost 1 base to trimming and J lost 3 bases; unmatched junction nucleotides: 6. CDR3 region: CASSLVAGPDYEQYF. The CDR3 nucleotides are TGTGCCAGCAGCTTAGTAGCGGGTCCCGACTACGAGCAGTACTTC.

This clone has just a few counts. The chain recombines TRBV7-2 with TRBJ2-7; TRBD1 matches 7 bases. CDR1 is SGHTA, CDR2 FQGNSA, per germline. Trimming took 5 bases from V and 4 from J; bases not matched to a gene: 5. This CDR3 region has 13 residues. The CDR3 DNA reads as TGTGCCAGCAGCCCGAACAGGGGTTACGAGCAGTACTTC. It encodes CASSPNRGYEQYF.

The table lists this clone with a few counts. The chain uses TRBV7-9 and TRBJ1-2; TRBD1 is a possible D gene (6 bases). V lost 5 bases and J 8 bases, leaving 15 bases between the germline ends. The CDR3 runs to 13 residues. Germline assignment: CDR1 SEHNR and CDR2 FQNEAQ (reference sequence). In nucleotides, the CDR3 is TGTGCCAGCAGCCTAATACAGGGTTACGGCTACACCTTC. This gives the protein CASSLIQGYGYTF. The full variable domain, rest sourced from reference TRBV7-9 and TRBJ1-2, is DTGVSQNPRHKITKRGQNVTFRCDPISEHNRLYWYRQTLGQGPEFLTYFQNEAQLEKSRLLSDRFSAERPKGSFSTLEIQRTEQGDSAMYLCASSLIQGYGYTFGSGTRLTVV.

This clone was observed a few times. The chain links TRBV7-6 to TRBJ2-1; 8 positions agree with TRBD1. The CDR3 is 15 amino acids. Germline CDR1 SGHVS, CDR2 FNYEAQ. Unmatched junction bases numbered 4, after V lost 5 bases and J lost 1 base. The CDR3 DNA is TGTGCCAGCAGCACTGGGACAGGATCCTACAATGAGCAGTTCTTC. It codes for CASSTGTGSYNEQFF.

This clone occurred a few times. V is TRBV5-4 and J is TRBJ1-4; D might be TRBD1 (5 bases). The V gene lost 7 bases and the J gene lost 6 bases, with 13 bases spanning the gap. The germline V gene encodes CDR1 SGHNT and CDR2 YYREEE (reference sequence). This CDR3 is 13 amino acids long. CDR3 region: CASGREGYEKLFF. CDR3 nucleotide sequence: TGTGCCAGCGGCCGGGAGGGGTATGAAAAACTGTTTTTT.

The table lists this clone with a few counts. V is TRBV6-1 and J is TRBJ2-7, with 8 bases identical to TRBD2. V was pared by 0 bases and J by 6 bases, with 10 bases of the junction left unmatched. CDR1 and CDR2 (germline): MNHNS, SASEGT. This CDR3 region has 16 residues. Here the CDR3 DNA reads TGTGCCAGCAGTGAAGCGAGATGGACGGGGGGGTTCGAGCAGTACTTC. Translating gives CASSEARWTGGFEQYF.

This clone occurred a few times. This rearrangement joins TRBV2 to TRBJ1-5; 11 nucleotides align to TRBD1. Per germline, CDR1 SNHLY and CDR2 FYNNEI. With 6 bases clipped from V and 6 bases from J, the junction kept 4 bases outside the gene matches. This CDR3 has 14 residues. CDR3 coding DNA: TGTGCCAGCAGCGGGGACAGGGGGAGTCAGCCCCAGCATTTT. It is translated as CASSGDRGSQPQHF.

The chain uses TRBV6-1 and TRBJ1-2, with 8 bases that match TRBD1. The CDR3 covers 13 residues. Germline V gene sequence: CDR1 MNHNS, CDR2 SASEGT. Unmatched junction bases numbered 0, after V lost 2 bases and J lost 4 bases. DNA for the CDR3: TGTGCCAGCAGTGAACAGGGGGCCTATGGCTACACCTTC. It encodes CASSEQGAYGYTF.

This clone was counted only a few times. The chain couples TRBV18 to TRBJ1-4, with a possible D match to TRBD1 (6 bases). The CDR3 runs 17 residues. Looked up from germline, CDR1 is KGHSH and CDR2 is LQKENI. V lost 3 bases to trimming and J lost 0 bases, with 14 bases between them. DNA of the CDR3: TGTGCCAGCTCACCCCAGGGGATGAGAGCAACTAATGAAAAACTGTTTTTT. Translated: CASSPQGMRATNEKLFF.

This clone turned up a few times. Here the CDR3 DNA reads TGTGCCAGCGTTAGGGACAGGGCGTCAGATACGCAGTATTTT. Encoded protein: CASVRDRASDTQYF. The chain uses TRBV6-1 and TRBJ2-3; 9 bases are shared with TRBD1. The CDR3 length is 14 residues. Germline assignment: CDR1 MNHNS and CDR2 SASEGT. V lost 8 bases and J lost 4; bases outside the gene matches: 7.

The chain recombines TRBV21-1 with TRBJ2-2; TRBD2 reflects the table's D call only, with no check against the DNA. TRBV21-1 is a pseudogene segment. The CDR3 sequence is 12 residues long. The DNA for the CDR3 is TGTGCCAGCAGCAGGGGAGGCGGGGAGCTGTTTTTT. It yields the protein CASSRGGGELFF.

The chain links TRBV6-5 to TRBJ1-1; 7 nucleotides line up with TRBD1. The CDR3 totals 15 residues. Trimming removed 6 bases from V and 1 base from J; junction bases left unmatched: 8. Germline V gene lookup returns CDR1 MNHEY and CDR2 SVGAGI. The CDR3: CASSRTGTANTEAFF. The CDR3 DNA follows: TGTGCCAGCAGCCGGACCGGGACAGCGAACACTGAAGCTTTCTTT.